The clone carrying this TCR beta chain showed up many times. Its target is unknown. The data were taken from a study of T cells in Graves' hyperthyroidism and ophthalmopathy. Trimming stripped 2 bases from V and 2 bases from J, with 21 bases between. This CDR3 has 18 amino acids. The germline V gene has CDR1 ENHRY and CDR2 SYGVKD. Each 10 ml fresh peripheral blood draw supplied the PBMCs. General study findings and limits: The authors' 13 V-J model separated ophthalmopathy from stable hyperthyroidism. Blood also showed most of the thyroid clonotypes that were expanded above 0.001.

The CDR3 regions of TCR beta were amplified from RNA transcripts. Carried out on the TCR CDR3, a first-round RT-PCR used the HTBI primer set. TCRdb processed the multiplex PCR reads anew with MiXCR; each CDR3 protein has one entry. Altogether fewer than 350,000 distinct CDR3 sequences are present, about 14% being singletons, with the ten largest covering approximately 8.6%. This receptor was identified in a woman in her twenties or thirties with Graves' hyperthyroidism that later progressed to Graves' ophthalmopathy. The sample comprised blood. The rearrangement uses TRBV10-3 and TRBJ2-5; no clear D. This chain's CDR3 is CAISEPQDEVGKQETQYF. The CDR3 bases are TGTGCCATCAGTGAGCCGCAAGATGAGGTGGGCAAACAAGAGACCCAGTACTTC.